This TCR beta chain is drawn from a study of beta chain features in type 1 diabetes. Averaging roughly 120 mL, one heparinised blood draw was given by each donor. Expressed TCRB transcripts got sequenced, as all isolated RNA was reverse transcribed. Measured with immunoSEQ multiplex PCR; TCRdb has only the in-frame clones, and not every one. The profile shows about 640,000 clones, around 12% of them singletons. About this clone itself: Its antigen is not known.

Broader study findings: Type 1 diabetes patients showed a moderate but significant shortening of TCRB CDR3s in all four CD4+ subsets. There were fewer insertions and more deletions at the VDJ junctions of type 1 diabetes patients. Small HLA sub-analyses could not settle whether HLA shapes TCRB rearrangement.

The CDR3 runs to 15 residues. The germline CDR1 and CDR2 sequences are SGHTA and FQGNSA. V was pared by 1 base and J by 4 bases, with 13 bases between. Sequencing input: naive CD4+ T cells from blood. The chain uses TRBV7-2 and TRBJ2-5; tentatively, D is TRBD2 (6 bases). The clonotype was recovered from a man under 40 with type 1 diabetes. The CDR3 reads CASSLGLGDLETQYF. DNA of the CDR3: TGTGCCAGCAGCTTAGGCTTGGGGGACTTAGAGACCCAGTACTTC.